The rows below give T cell receptor beta chains drawn from one sample of a study of regulatory T cells in long-lasting Graves disease. Using its own MiXCR run on the multiplex PCR reads, TCRdb lists one record per CDR3 protein. The sample lists nearly 350,000 distinct CDR3 sequences, around a fifth occurring once. The source material was peripheral blood mononuclear cells (PBMCs), sampled when the disease was refractory, from a patient treated with antithyroid drugs. The receptors stem from a female donor with Graves disease. CDR3s leave out the opening cysteine and the closing phenylalanine or tryptophan. Part of the rows lack a size; the others show once, few, many or a class for expanded clones.

abundance | j_gene | v_gene | CDR3aa
few | TRBJ2-4 | TRBV6-2/TRBV6-3 | ASSSTSGVGNIQY
many | TRBJ2-5 | TRBV7-8 | ASSPTPWVSGDGNQETQY
many | TRBJ2-7 | TRBV5-6 | ASSRGWDEQY
few | TRBJ2-7 | TRBV27 | ASRWTGGHYEQY
many | TRBJ2-2 | TRBV6-1 | ASRRTGNTGELF
many | TRBJ1-1 | TRBV12-3/TRBV12-4 | ASSRDWLGAF
few | TRBJ2-7 | TRBV15 | ATSRGGGLRVGSYEQY
NA | TRBJ1-5 | TRBV18 | ASSDYRFPGAGQPQH
NA | TRBJ2-6 | TRBV7-9 | ASTMRGWDSGANVLT
many | TRBJ2-7 | TRBV29-1 | SVEDGPGYGQY
many | TRBJ1-5 | TRBV6-1 | ASTQSPGDQPQH
once | TRBJ2-3 | TRBV4-3 | ASSQSAGPSKDTQY
NA | TRBJ1-2 | TRBV7-9 | ASSLTEATGVKDYT
NA | TRBJ2-2 | TRBV7-2 | ASSLTRSTGELF
many | TRBJ2-2 | TRBV27 | ASSLFHRSRGSGGHGELF
few | TRBJ1-3 | TRBV6-1 | ASTVGLSSGNTMY
NA | TRBJ1-3 | TRBV7-8 | ASSLEVAGNTIY
many | TRBJ2-7 | TRBV6-1 | ASKGTPTYEQY
many | TRBJ2-2 | TRBV28 | ASSLSSLGWTVPTGELF
many | TRBJ1-1 | TRBV12-3/TRBV12-4 | ASSLGQGNTEAF
many | TRBJ2-5 | TRBV10-3 | AISVQGVQSETQY
NA | TRBJ2-7 | TRBV11-3 | ASSSNLWGTGRYEQY
few | TRBJ1-4 | TRBV6-1 | ASSGQVGEKLF
many | TRBJ2-5 | TRBV27 | ASSSPSRGVLRAQY
NA | TRBJ2-2 | TRBV5-6 | ASSRQGSRLKNTGELF
many | TRBJ1-5 | TRBV4-3 | ASSQDGPISQPQH
many | TRBJ1-2 | TRBV12-3/TRBV12-4 | ASSDRGAGGYT
many | TRBJ2-5 | TRBV3-1 | ASRREAGVLETQY
many | TRBJ1-2 | TRBV7-6 | ASSLDTAGLYGYT
few | TRBJ2-7 | TRBV11-2 | ASSQGPGEIYEQY
NA | TRBJ2-5 | TRBV6-2/TRBV6-3 | ASSTRTRKETQY
many | TRBJ2-7 | TRBV5-1 | ASSHTGQSGEQY
NA | TRBJ2-1 | TRBV30 | AWGRGPLRNEQF
many | TRBJ1-2 | TRBV12-3/TRBV12-4 | ASSLTGGGYGYT
many | TRBJ2-7 | TRBV7-8 | ASSLGTYRDPYEQY
few | TRBJ2-2 | TRBV6-1 | ASSEIRATGELF
many | TRBJ1-5 | TRBV12-3/TRBV12-4 | ASRAPGLSQPQH
many | TRBJ2-7 | TRBV7-9 | ASSLAGVSYEQY
few | TRBJ2-2 | TRBV9 | ASSVRGRGGNTGELF
many | TRBJ2-7 | TRBV28 | ASSFQDYEQY
many | TRBJ1-5 | TRBV6-2/TRBV6-3 | ASSYAGADNQPQH
few | TRBJ2-5 | TRBV19 | ASSSGEQETQY
many | TRBJ2-6 | TRBV28 | ASSRQGSGANVLT
few | TRBJ1-4 | TRBV4-1 | ASSQFSADGEKLF
NA | TRBJ1-5 | TRBV5-5 | ASSLGPGVEPQH
many | TRBJ1-1 | TRBV3-1 | ASSQESQSGAF
many | TRBJ2-7 | TRBV6-1 | ASRTSGNREQY
NA | TRBJ1-3 | TRBV7-7 | ASSPGTPGNTIY
NA | TRBJ2-7 | TRBV5-6 | ASSDGLAPYEQY
many | TRBJ1-1 | TRBV5-1 | ASNKGGGNTEAF
few | TRBJ1-1 | TRBV18 | ASSPETGGEAF
few | TRBJ2-7 | TRBV10-3 | AIKAGQNSYEQY
few | TRBJ1-5 | TRBV6-9 | ASSYLGNQPQH
many | TRBJ1-4 | TRBV7-8 | ASSRGEKLF
many | TRBJ2-7 | TRBV2 | ASRFDRAIGEQY
many | TRBJ1-1 | TRBV27 | ASSFRGASEAF
many | TRBJ1-6 | TRBV12-3/TRBV12-4 | ASSFQQGKNSPLH